These T cell receptor beta chains were read from a single sample in a study of OX40 agonist ivuxolimab in advanced cancers. Sequencing used immunoSEQ multiplex PCR; TCRdb keeps in-frame clones, though not all of them. The sample contains almost 85,000 clones, 85% to 95% of which appear only once. Sequenced here: CD4+ or CD8+ T cells sorted from blood, sampled in a trial of the OX40 agonist ivuxolimab. Receptors were obtained from an adult with an advanced solid tumor such as melanoma, head and neck, liver or kidney cancer. The CDR3 runs from the conserved cysteine through the conserved F or W. A D gene is named only where the DNA matches it firmly. Some rows have no size entry. The others give once, few or many, or a class for an expanded clone.

>TRBJ2-4|.|.|TRBV11-2
TGTGCCAGCAGTCGGAAAGGTTACGACATTCAGTACTTC
CASSRKGYDIQYF
>TRBJ2-2|once|TRBD2|TRBV7-9
TGTGCCAGCAGCTCGACCGGGACTAGCGCGAACACCGGGGAGCTGTTTTTT
CASSSTGTSANTGELFF
>TRBJ2-5|.|.|TRBV11-3
TGTGCCAGCAGCTATACGACTAGACAAGAGACCCAGTACTTC
CASSYTTRQETQYF
>TRBJ1-1|.|TRBD1|TRBV15
TGTGCCACCAGCGCTGACAGGGGAGTAACTGAAGCTTTCTTT
CATSADRGVTEAFF
>TRBJ1-1|.|.|TRBV7-3
TGTGCCAGCAGCTTAGGGTACGGAGATGACACTGAAGCTTTCTTT
CASSLGYGDDTEAFF
>TRBJ2-1|.|TRBD2|TRBV29-1
TGCAGCGTTGAAGATCGAGAAGGTAGGGGGACTAGCGGCAATGAGCAGTTCTTC
CSVEDREGRGTSGNEQFF
>TRBJ2-2|.|.|TRBV19
TGTGCCTCGGGAGATCGGGGCGGGGAGCTGTTTTTT
CASGDRGGELFF
>TRBJ1-1|.|TRBD1|TRBV5-4
TGTGCCAGCAGCTTGGAACGGGACAGGGGTGGATGGACTGAAGCTTTCTTT
CASSLERDRGGWTEAFF
>TRBJ2-1|.|TRBD2|TRBV25-1
TGTGCCGGCACCACTAGCGGGAGGCCCTACAATGAGCAGTTCTTC
CAGTTSGRPYNEQFF
>TRBJ2-2|.|TRBD1|TRBV13
TGTGCCAGCAGTCCCTTGGGACAGGCAACCGGGGAGCTGTTTTTT
CASSPLGQATGELFF
>TRBJ2-7|.|.|TRBV5-6
TGTGCCAGCAGCTCGGCCCACTACGAGCAGTACTTC
CASSSAHYEQYF
>TRBJ2-1|.|.|TRBV9
TGTGCCAGCAGCGGGACTACCTCCTACAATGAGCAGTTCTTC
CASSGTTSYNEQFF
>TRBJ2-2|.|TRBD1|TRBV10-3
TGTGCCATCAGTGAGTCTTTAAGACAGGGCGGCATCACCGGGGAGCTGTTTTTT
CAISESLRQGGITGELFF